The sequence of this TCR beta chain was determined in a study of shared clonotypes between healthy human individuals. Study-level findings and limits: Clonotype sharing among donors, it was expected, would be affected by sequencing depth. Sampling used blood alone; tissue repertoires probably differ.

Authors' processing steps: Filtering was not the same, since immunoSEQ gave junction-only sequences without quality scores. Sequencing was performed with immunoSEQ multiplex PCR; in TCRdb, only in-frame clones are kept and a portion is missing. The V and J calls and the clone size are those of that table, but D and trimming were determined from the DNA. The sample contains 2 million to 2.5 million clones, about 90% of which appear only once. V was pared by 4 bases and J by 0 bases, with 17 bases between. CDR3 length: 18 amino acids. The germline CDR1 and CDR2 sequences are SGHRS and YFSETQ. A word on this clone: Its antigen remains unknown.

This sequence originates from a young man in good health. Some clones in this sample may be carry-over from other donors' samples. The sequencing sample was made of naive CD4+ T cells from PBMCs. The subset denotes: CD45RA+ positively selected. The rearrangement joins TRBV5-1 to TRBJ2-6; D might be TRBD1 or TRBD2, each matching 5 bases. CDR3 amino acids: CASSDGSGRLSGANVLTF. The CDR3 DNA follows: TGCGCCAGCAGCGACGGTTCGGGACGCCTCTCTGGGGCCAACGTCCTGACTTTC.